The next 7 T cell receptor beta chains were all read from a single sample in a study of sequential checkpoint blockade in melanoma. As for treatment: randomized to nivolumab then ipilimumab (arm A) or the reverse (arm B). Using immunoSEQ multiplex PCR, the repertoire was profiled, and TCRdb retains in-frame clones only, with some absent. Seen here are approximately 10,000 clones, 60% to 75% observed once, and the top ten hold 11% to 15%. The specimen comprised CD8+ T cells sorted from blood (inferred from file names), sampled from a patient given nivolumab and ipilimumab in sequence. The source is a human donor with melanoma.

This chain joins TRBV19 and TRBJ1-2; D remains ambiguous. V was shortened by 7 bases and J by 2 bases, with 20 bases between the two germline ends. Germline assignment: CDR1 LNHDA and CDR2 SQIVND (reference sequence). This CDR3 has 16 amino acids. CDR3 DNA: TGTGCCAGTACCCTAGTAGATTCCCCTAACAACTATGGCTACACCTTC. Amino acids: CASTLVDSPNNYGYTF.

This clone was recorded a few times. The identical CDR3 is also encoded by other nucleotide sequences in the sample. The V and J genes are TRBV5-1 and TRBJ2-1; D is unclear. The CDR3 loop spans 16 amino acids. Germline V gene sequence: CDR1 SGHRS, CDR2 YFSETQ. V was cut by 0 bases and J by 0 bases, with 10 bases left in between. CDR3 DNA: TGCGCCAGCAGCTTGGACAGTTCGAGCTCCTACAATGAGCAGTTCTTC. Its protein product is CASSLDSSSSYNEQFF. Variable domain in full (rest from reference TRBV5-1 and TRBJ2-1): KAGVTQTPRYLIKTRGQQVTLSCSPISGHRSVSWYQQTPGQGLQFLFEYFSETQRNKGNFPGRFSGRQFSNSRSEMNVSTLELGDSALYLCASSLDSSSSYNEQFFGPGTRLTVL.

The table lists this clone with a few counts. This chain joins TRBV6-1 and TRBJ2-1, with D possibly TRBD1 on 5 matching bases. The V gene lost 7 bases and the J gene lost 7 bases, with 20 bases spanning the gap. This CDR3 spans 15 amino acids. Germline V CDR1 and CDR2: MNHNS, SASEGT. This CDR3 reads CASTEGVGTENEQFF. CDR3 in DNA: TGTGCCAGCACCGAAGGGGTAGGAACCGAAAATGAGCAGTTCTTC.

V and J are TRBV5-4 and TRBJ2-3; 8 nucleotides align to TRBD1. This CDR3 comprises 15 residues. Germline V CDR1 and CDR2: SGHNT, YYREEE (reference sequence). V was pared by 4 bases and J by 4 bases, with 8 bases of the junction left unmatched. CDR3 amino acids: CASSTGQEVADTQYF. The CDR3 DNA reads TGTGCCAGCAGCACGGGACAGGAAGTAGCAGATACGCAGTATTTT.

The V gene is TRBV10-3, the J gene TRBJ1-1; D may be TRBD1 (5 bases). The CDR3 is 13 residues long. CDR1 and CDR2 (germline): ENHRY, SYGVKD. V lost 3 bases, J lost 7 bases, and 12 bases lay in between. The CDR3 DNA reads TGTGCCATCAGTGATTGGGGCCAGGGTGAAGCTTTCTTT. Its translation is CAISDWGQGEAFF.

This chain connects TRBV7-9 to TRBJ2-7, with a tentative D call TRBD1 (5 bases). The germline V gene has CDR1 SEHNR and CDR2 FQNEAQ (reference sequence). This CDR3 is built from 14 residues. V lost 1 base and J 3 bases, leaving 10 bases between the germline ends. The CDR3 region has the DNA TGTGCCAGCAGCTTAGAGGGGCAGAGCTACGAGCAGTACTTC. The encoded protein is CASSLEGQSYEQYF.

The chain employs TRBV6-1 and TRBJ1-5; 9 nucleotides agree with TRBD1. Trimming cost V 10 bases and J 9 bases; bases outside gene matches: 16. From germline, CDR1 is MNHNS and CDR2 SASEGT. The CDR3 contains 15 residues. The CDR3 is CATDLLGTGLSPQHF. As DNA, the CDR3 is TGTGCCACCGACTTGTTAGGGACAGGGTTATCGCCCCAGCATTTT.